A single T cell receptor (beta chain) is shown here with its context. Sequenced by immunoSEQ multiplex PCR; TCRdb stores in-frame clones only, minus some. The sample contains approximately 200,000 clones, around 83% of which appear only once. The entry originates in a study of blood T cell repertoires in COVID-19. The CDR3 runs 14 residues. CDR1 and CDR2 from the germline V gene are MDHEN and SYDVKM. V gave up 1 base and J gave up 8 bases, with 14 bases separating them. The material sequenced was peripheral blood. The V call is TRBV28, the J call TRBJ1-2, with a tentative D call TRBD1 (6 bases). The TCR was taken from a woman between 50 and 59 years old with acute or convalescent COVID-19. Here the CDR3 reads CASSLSGGARGYTF. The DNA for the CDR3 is TGTGCCAGCAGTTTATCGGGGGGGGCAAGAGGCTACACCTTC.